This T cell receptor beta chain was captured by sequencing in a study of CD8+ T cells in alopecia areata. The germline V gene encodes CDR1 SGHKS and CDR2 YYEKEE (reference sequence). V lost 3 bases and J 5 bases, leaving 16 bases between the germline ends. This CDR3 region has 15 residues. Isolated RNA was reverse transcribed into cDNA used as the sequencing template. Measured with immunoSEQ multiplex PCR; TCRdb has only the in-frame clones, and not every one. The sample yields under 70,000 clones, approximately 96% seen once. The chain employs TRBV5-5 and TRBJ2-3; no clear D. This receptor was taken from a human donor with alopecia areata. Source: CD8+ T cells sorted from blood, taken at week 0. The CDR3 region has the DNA TGTGCCAGCAGCTCGCCGGCTAGGGCTGAAGATACGCAGTATTTT. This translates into CASSSPARAEDTQYF.